This T cell receptor (beta chain) is from a study of blood T cells in healthy people across ages. About the research overall: Per every two T cells, about one barcoded beta molecule was captured by template switching.

The V gene's germline CDR1 is SNHLY and CDR2 FYNNEI. This CDR3 spans 14 amino acids. The germline V and J ends were trimmed by 4 bases and 2 bases, with 9 bases remaining between them. Alongside a J-beta primer mix, a sample-barcoded 5' primer served in a second PCR lasting about 7 to 12 cycles. From the 5' RACE reads, TCRdb called clonotypes with MiXCR, one entry per CDR3 protein. The sample has approximately 1,000,000 distinct CDR3 sequences, 35% to 50% seen once. Each donor supplied 7.5 to 10 milliliters of peripheral blood. This clonotype was obtained from a woman aged 55-75 years in good health. The chain links TRBV2 to TRBJ2-1, with D possibly matching TRBD2 (6 bases). Sequenced: blood. CDR3 DNA sequence: TGTGCCAGCAGTGCTGCGGGAACCTACAATGAGCAGTTCTTC. Translated: CASSAAGTYNEQFF.